These 4 T cell receptor beta chains came from one sample sequenced in a study of cytomegalovirus exposure and HLA in healthy donors. 13 Jbeta primers and 60 Vbeta primers were used for the PCR. The assay was immunoSEQ multiplex PCR, and TCRdb's table has in-frame clones only and misses some. The table has 210,000 or so clones, about 83% seen once. The material sequenced was PBMCs. These receptors all stem from a girl aged 5 to 17 in good health and CMV-seronegative.

This rearrangement joins TRBV14 to TRBJ2-7; a possible D gene is TRBD1 (7 bases). The CDR3 extends over 15 amino acids. V was pared by 2 bases and J by 5 bases, with 16 bases between. Germline assignment: CDR1 SGHDN and CDR2 FVKESK. CDR3 loop: CASSQLGQDYDEQYF. The CDR3 DNA is TGTGCCAGCAGCCAACTAGGACAGGACTATGACGAGCAGTACTTC.

V gene TRBV13 combines with J gene TRBJ2-3; a possible D gene is TRBD1 (6 bases). The CDR3 runs 14 residues. Trimming pared 5 bases from V and 0 bases from J, leaving 9 bases between. Per the germline V gene, CDR1 is PRHDT and CDR2 is FYEKMQ (reference sequence). CDR3 bases: TGTGCCAGCAGCGGCGGACAGAGCACAGATACGCAGTATTTT. Translating it yields CASSGGQSTDTQYF.

The rearrangement joins TRBV10-3 to TRBJ2-1; D unclear. Trimming cost V 8 bases and J 6 bases, with 8 bases left between them. Germline V gene sequence: CDR1 ENHRY, CDR2 SYGVKD. The CDR3 runs to 11 residues. CDR3 DNA: TGTGCCATCTCTCCGGGCAATGAGCAGTTCTTC. The encoded protein is CAISPGNEQFF.

This clone was seen a single time. The chain employs TRBV9 and TRBJ2-5; D gene unclear. This CDR3 has 14 amino acids. The V end was cut by 2 bases, the J end by 5 bases, with 13 bases between. Germline V lookup: CDR1 SGDLS, CDR2 YYNGEE. The CDR3: CASSVQARSETQYF. DNA of the CDR3: TGTGCCAGCAGCGTTCAAGCTCGGTCCGAGACCCAGTACTTC.